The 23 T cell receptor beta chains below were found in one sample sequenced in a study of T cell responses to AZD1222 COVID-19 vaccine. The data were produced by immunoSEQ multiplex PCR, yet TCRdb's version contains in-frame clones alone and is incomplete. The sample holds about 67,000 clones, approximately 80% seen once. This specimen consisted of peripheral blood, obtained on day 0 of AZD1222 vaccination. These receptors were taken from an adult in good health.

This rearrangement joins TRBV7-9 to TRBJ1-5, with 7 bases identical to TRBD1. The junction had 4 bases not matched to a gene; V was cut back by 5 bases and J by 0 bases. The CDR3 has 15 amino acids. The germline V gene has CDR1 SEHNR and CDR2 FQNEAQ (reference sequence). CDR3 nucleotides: TGTGCCAGCAGCCAACAGGGGCTTAGCAATCAGCCCCAGCATTTT. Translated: CASSQQGLSNQPQHF. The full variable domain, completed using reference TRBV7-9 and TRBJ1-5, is DTGVSQNPRHKITKRGQNVTFRCDPISEHNRLYWYRQTLGQGPEFLTYFQNEAQLEKSRLLSDRFSAERPKGSFSTLEIQRTEQGDSAMYLCASSQQGLSNQPQHFGDGTRLSIL.

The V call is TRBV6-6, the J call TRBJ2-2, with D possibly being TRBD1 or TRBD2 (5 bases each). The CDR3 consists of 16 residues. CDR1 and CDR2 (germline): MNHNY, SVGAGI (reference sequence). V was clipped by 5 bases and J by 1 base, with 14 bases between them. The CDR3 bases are TGTGCCAGCAGTCGAACCCCGGGGCAGAACACCGGGGAGCTGTTTTTT. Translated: CASSRTPGQNTGELFF.

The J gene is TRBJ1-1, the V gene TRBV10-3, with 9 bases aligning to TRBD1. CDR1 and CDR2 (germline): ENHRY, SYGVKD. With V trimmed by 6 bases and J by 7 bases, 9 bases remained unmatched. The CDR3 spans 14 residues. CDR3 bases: TGTGCCATCAGAGACCCCGGGACAGGGCTTGAAGCTTTCTTT. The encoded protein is CAIRDPGTGLEAFF.

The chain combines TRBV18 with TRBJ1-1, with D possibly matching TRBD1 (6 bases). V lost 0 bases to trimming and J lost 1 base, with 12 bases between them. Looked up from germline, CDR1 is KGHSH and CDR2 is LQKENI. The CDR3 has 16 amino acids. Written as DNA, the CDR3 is TGTGCCAGCTCACCACCGACAGGAGGGGGGAACACTGAAGCTTTCTTT. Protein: CASSPPTGGGNTEAFF.

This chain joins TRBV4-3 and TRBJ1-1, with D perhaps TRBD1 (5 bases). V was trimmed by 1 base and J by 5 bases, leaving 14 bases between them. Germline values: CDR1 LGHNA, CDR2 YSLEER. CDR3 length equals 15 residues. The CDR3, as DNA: TGCGCCAGCAGCCAAGTTATCGGGGAGGGGACTGAAGCTTTCTTT. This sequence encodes CASSQVIGEGTEAFF.

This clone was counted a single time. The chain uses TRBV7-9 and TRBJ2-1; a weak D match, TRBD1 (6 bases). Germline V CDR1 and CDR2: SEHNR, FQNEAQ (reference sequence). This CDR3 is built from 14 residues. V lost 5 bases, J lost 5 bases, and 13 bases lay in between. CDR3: CASSQRTVNNEQFF. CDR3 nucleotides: TGTGCCAGCAGCCAAAGGACAGTCAACAATGAGCAGTTCTTC.

The DNA for the CDR3 is TGTGCCAGCTCGTCACAGGGGCCCGCGCCCTTTGAGCCCCAGCATTTT. Its translation is CASSSQGPAPFEPQHF. This chain joins TRBV18 and TRBJ1-5; 7 nucleotides line up with TRBD1. The CDR3 is 16 residues long. V was clipped by 6 bases and J by 8 bases; unmatched bases: 16. Germline CDR1 KGHSH, CDR2 LQKENI.

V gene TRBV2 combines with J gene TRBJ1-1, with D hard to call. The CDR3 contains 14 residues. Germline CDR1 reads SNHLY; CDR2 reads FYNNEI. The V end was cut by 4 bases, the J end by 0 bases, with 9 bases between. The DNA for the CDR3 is TGTGCCAGCAGTGGGGTATATATGAACACTGAAGCTTTCTTT. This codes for CASSGVYMNTEAFF.

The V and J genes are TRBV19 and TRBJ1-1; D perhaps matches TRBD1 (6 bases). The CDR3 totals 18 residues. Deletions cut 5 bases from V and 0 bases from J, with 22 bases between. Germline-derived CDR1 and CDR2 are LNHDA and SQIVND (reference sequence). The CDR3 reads CASSPLGTSHRMNTEAFF. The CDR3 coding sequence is TGTGCCAGTAGTCCTCTAGGGACATCTCACCGAATGAACACTGAAGCTTTCTTT.

CDR3 protein: CASSWSTGGQETQYF. DNA for the CDR3: TGCGCCAGCAGCTGGTCGACAGGGGGCCAAGAGACCCAGTACTTC. The chain recombines TRBV5-1 with TRBJ2-5; 9 positions match TRBD1. Germline values: CDR1 SGHRS, CDR2 YFSETQ. This CDR3 has 15 amino acids. V lost 3 bases to trimming and J lost 1 base; unmatched junction nucleotides: 4.

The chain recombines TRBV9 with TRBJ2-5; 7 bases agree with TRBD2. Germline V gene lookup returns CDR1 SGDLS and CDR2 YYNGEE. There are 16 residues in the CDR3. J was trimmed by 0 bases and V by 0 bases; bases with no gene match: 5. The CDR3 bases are TGTGCCAGCAGCGTAGCGGACGGGAGGTACCAAGAGACCCAGTACTTC. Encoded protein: CASSVADGRYQETQYF.

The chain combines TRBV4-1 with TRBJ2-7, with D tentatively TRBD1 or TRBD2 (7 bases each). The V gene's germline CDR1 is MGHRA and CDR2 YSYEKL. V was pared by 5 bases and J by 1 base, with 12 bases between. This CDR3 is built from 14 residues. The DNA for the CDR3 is TGCGCCAGCAGCGATCAGGGGGGGTCCTACGAGCAGTACTTC. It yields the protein CASSDQGGSYEQYF.

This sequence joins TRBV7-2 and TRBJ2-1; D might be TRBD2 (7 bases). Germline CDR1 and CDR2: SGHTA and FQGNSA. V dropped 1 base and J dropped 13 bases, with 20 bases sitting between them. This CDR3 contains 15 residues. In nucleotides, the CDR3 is TGTGCCAGCAGCTTAGAGGGCGGGGGCATCGCTGCCCAGTTCTTC. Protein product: CASSLEGGGIAAQFF.

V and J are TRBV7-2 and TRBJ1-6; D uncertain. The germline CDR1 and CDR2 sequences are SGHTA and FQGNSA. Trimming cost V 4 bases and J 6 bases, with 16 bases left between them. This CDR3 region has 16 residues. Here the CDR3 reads CASSSRRRTFNSPLHF. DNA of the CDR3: TGTGCCAGCAGCTCCCGGCGCCGGACCTTTAATTCACCCCTCCACTTT.

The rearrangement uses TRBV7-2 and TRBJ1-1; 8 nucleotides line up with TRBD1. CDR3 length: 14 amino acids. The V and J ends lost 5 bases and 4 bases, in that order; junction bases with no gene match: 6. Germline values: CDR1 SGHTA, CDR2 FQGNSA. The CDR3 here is CASSRDRGGTEAFF. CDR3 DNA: TGTGCCAGCAGCCGTGACAGGGGCGGCACTGAAGCTTTCTTT. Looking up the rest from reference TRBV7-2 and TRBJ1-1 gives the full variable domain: GAGVSQSPSNKVTEKGKDVELRCDPISGHTALYWYRQSLGQGLEFLIYFQGNSAPDKSGLPSDRFSAERTGGSVSTLTIQRTQQEDSAVYLCASSRDRGGTEAFFGQGTRLTVV.

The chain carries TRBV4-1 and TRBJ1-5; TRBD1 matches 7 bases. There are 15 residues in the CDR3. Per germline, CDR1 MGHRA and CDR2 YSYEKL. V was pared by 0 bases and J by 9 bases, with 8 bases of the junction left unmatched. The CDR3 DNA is TGCGCCAGCAGCCAAGAGGCCCAGGGGGGAAGGCCCCAGCATTTT. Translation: CASSQEAQGGRPQHF.

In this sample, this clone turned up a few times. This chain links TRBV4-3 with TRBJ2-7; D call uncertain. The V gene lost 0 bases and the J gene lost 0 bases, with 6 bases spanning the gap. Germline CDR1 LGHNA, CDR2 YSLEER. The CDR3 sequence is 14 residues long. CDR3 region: CASSQDIRSYEQYF. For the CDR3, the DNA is TGCGCCAGCAGCCAAGATATCCGCTCCTACGAGCAGTACTTC.

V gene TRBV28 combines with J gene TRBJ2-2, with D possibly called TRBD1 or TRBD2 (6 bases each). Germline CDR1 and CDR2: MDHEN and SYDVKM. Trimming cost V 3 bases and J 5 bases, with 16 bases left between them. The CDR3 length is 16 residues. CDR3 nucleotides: TGTGCCAGCAGTTTTGGGGGGCTCGGGGGTACCGGGGAGCTGTTTTTT. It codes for CASSFGGLGGTGELFF.

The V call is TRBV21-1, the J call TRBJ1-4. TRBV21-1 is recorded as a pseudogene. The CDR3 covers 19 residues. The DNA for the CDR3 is TGTGCCAGCAGCAAAGGGAGGGGCCTTGTTTCTACAACTAATGAAAAACTGTTTTTT. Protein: CASSKGRGLVSTTNEKLFF.

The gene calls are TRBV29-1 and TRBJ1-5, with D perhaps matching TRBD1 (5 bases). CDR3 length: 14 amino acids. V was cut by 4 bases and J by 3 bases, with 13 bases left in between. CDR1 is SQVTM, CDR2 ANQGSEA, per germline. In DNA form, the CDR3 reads TGCAGCGTTGGAGGGGTAGGGAACAATCAGCCCCAGCATTTT. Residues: CSVGGVGNNQPQHF.

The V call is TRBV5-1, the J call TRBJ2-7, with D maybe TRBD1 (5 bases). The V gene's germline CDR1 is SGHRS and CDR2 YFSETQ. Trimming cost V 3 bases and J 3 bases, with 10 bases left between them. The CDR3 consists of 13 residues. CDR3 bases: TGCGCCAGCAGCTACACAGGTAACTACGAGCAGTACTTC. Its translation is CASSYTGNYEQYF.

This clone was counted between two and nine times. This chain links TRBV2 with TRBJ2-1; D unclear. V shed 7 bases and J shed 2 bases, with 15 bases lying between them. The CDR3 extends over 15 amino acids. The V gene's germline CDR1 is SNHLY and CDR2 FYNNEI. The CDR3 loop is CASTGKRLAYNEQFF. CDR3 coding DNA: TGTGCCAGCACCGGCAAGCGTTTGGCCTACAATGAGCAGTTCTTC.

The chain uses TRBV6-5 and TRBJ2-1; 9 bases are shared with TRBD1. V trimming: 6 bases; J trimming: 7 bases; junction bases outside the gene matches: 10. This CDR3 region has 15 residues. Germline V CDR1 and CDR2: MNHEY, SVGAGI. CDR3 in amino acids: CASRDRDRELNEQFF. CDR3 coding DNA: TGTGCCAGCAGAGACCGGGACAGGGAGTTAAATGAGCAGTTCTTC.